Following are 20 T cell receptor beta chains from one sample sequenced in a study of blood T cell repertoires in COVID-19. Libraries were prepared by immunoSEQ multiplex PCR; TCRdb keeps only in-frame clonotypes and omits some of them. The top ten hold 15% of the sample, which has fewer than 100,000 clones, 87% seen once. Material for sequencing was peripheral blood. Every receptor here comes from a human donor in a cohort sampled during active COVID-19.

This chain links TRBV10-2 with TRBJ2-2, with 11 bases lining up with TRBD2. The CDR3 has 19 residues. J was trimmed by 6 bases and V by 3 bases; bases with no gene match: 15. Germline values: CDR1 WSHSY, CDR2 SAAADI. The CDR3 region has the DNA TGCGCCAGCAGTGACCCGGGACTAGCGGTCCTAGGTGGGGCCGGGGAGCTGTTTTTT. Translation gives CASSDPGLAVLGGAGELFF.

In its sample, this clone was seen a few times. J is TRBJ1-2 and V is TRBV29-1; TRBD1 matches at 10 bases. J gave up 6 bases and V 2 bases, and 3 bases lay outside the gene matches. Germline CDR1 SQVTM, CDR2 ANQGSEA. The CDR3 is 13 residues long. Here the CDR3 DNA reads TGCAGCGTTGAAACCGGGACAGGGGATGGCTACACCTTC. Translating gives CSVETGTGDGYTF.

J is TRBJ2-1 and V is TRBV13; 10 bases line up with TRBD1. V was clipped by 6 bases and J by 2 bases; unmatched bases: 4. The germline V gene has CDR1 PRHDT and CDR2 FYEKMQ (reference sequence). CDR3 size: 15 residues. In DNA, the CDR3 is TGTGCCAGCAGTCCGGGACAGGGGCCCTACAATGAGCAGTTCTTC. Translated, it gives CASSPGQGPYNEQFF. The full variable domain, rest sourced from reference TRBV13 and TRBJ2-1, is AAGVIQSPRHLIKEKRETATLKCYPIPRHDTVYWYQQGPGQDPQFLISFYEKMQSDKGSIPDRFSAQQFSDYHSELNMSSLELGDSALYFCASSPGQGPYNEQFFGPGTRLTVL.

This clone was recorded only once. The chain joins TRBV18 to TRBJ1-1; 8 bases are a match to TRBD1. The CDR3 length is 15 residues. Germline V lookup: CDR1 KGHSH, CDR2 LQKENI. Losses at the gene ends were 3 bases for V and 1 base for J; bases not matched to a gene: 4. CDR3 DNA sequence: TGTGCCAGCTCACCGCGGACAGGGCCGAACACTGAAGCTTTCTTT. Amino acids: CASSPRTGPNTEAFF. The variable domain in full, completed from reference TRBV18 and TRBJ1-1, reads NAGVMQNPRHLVRRRGQEARLRCSPMKGHSHVYWYRQLPEEGLKFMVYLQKENIIDESGMPKERFSAEFPKEGPSILRIQQVVRGDSAAYFCASSPRTGPNTEAFFGQGTRLTVV.

The chain employs TRBV7-9 and TRBJ1-2, with a possible D match to TRBD1 (5 bases). Germline V gene data show CDR1 as SEHNR and CDR2 as FQNEAQ (reference sequence). Trimming took 5 bases from V and 7 from J, leaving 17 bases between them. The CDR3 covers 14 residues. CDR3 sequence reads: CASSDRLQGGGYTF. The CDR3 coding sequence is TGTGCCAGCAGCGACCGCCTTCAGGGTGGTGGCTACACCTTC.

The J gene is TRBJ2-6, the V gene TRBV19; maybe TRBD1 (5 bases). CDR3 length: 19 residues. CDR1 is LNHDA, CDR2 SQIVND, per germline (reference sequence). Trimming removed 3 bases from V and 0 bases from J, with 18 bases in between. The CDR3 coding sequence is TGTGCCAGTAGTATCCCCGGTCGACAGCTAGTCTCTGGGGCCAACGTCCTGACTTTC. This gives the protein CASSIPGRQLVSGANVLTF.

The CDR3 coding sequence is TGTGCCAGTAGTATAGACTTCACAGGGCTGGGGAATTCACCCCTCCACTTT. Encoded protein: CASSIDFTGLGNSPLHF. The V gene is TRBV19, the J gene TRBJ1-6; D perhaps matches TRBD1 (6 bases). The germline V and J ends were trimmed by 0 bases and 7 bases, with 16 bases remaining between them. The CDR3 sequence is 17 residues long. Germline loops: CDR1 LNHDA, CDR2 SQIVND (reference sequence).

This chain joins TRBV6-5 and TRBJ2-2, with 9 bases lining up with TRBD2. The CDR3 contains 15 residues. Germline V gene data show CDR1 as MNHEY and CDR2 as SVGAGI. V lost 7 bases to trimming and J lost 7 bases; unmatched junction nucleotides: 10. CDR3 nucleotides: TGTGCCAGCACCTCAGCGGGGGGTTCTCGCGGGGAGCTGTTTTTT. It codes for CASTSAGGSRGELFF.

The chain uses TRBV19 and TRBJ2-7; tentatively, D is TRBD1 (5 bases). The CDR3 extends over 14 amino acids. The germline V gene has CDR1 LNHDA and CDR2 SQIVND (reference sequence). The V and J ends lost 5 bases and 3 bases respectively, with 14 bases between them. The CDR3 protein is CASSLRVTDYEQYF. The CDR3 region has the DNA TGTGCCAGTAGTCTCAGGGTGACGGACTACGAGCAGTACTTC. Combining the CDR3 with reference TRBV19 and TRBJ2-7 gives the whole variable domain DGGITQSPKYLFRKEGQNVTLSCEQNLNHDAMYWYRQDPGQGLRLIYYSQIVNDFQKGDIAEGYSVSREKKESFPLTVTSAQKNPTAFYLCASSLRVTDYEQYFGPGTRLTVT.

J is TRBJ2-1 and V is TRBV9; 11 bases are a match to TRBD2. V was pared by 4 bases and J by 4 bases, with 10 bases of the junction left unmatched. This CDR3 has 17 residues. Per germline, CDR1 SGDLS and CDR2 YYNGEE. In DNA form, the CDR3 reads TGTGCCAGCAGCTTGGAACTAGCGGGGGCGTTTTACAATGAGCAGTTCTTC. Translation: CASSLELAGAFYNEQFF.

This clone was recorded only once. The genes are TRBV2 and TRBJ1-2, with D hard to call. The V gene's germline CDR1 is SNHLY and CDR2 FYNNEI. The V end lost 5 bases, the J end lost 8 bases, and 15 bases lay between the germline ends. The CDR3 is 13 amino acids. The CDR3 DNA follows: TGTGCCAGCAGTCGATACGACTCTTGGGGCTACACCTTC. This translates into CASSRYDSWGYTF.

This clone was recorded only once. V is TRBV9 and J is TRBJ2-3; TRBD1 matches at 8 bases. This CDR3 has 16 residues. J lost 3 bases, V lost 0 bases, and 6 bases had no gene match. The V gene's germline CDR1 is SGDLS and CDR2 YYNGEE. The CDR3 protein is CASSVVANRGTDTQYF. The CDR3 DNA follows: TGTGCCAGCAGCGTAGTCGCCAACAGGGGGACAGATACGCAGTATTTT.

The chain carries TRBV11-2 and TRBJ2-5; possibly TRBD2 for D (5 bases). The ends were cut back, 6 bases at V and 0 bases at J, with 11 bases in the middle. This CDR3 has 14 amino acids. CDR1 is SGHAT and CDR2 is FQNNGV in the germline V gene. CDR3 protein: CASSLDYYQETQYF. The CDR3 DNA reads TGTGCCAGCAGTCTAGACTACTACCAAGAGACCCAGTACTTC.

The chain couples TRBV6-5 to TRBJ2-7, with 12 bases matching TRBD1. CDR3 length: 15 residues. The ends lost 2 bases at V and 5 bases at J; junction bases unmatched: 4. In germline, CDR1 is MNHEY, CDR2 SVGAGI. The CDR3 nucleotides are TGTGCCAGCAGTTACCCGGGACAGGGGGCCCACGAGCAGTACTTC. It is translated as CASSYPGQGAHEQYF.

The chain combines TRBV19 with TRBJ2-1; possibly TRBD2 for D (6 bases). CDR3 size: 15 residues. V shed 5 bases and J shed 8 bases, with 19 bases lying between them. Germline lookup yields CDR1 LNHDA and CDR2 SQIVND (reference sequence). The CDR3 is CASSWGVARDYEQFF. The CDR3, as DNA: TGTGCCAGTAGTTGGGGAGTCGCTCGGGACTATGAGCAGTTCTTC.

The V gene is TRBV10-3, the J gene TRBJ1-1; D remains unclear. V dropped 2 bases and J dropped 1 base, with 14 bases sitting between them. The V gene's germline CDR1 is ENHRY and CDR2 SYGVKD. The CDR3 runs to 16 residues. The DNA for the CDR3 is TGTGCCATCAGTGAGGCGGCAGCCGAGAAGAACACTGAAGCTTTCTTT. Encoded protein: CAISEAAAEKNTEAFF.

As for this clone: A read error may produce the germline difference seen at one junction end. The sample contains more than one DNA sequence encoding this CDR3. V usage is TRBV7-6 and J usage is TRBJ2-1; 12 bases agree with TRBD2. The CDR3 loop spans 15 amino acids. CDR1 and CDR2 from the germline V gene are SGHVS and FNYEAQ. The CDR3, as DNA: TGTGCCAGCAGCCTAGCGGGAGGGGGGGGCAATGAGCAGTTCTTC. Amino acids: CASSLAGGGGNEQFF.

This chain links TRBV28 with TRBJ1-5; 7 bases agree with TRBD1. V was pared by 7 bases and J by 6 bases, with 9 bases of the junction left unmatched. From germline, CDR1 is MDHEN and CDR2 SYDVKM. The CDR3 consists of 14 residues. Here the CDR3 reads CASNTGARRQPQHF. CDR3 DNA sequence: TGTGCCAGCAATACAGGGGCGAGGCGTCAGCCCCAGCATTTT.

V gene TRBV12-5 combines with J gene TRBJ1-2; maybe TRBD1 (6 bases). The CDR3 sequence is 12 residues long. Trimming stripped 6 bases from V and 4 bases from J, with 9 bases between. Germline V gene data show CDR1 as LGHNT and CDR2 as FRNRAP. The CDR3 protein is CASGQGGYGYTF. CDR3 bases: TGTGCTAGTGGACAGGGCGGCTATGGCTACACCTTC. Drawing the rest from reference TRBV12-5 and TRBJ1-2, the complete variable domain is DARVTQTPRHKVTEMGQEVTMRCQPILGHNTVFWYRQTMMQGLELLAYFRNRAPLDDSGMPKDRFSAEMPDATLATLKIQPSEPRDSAVYFCASGQGGYGYTFGSGTRLTVV.

This sequence joins TRBV19 and TRBJ2-3, with D perhaps matching TRBD2 (5 bases). The CDR3 loop spans 18 amino acids. The germline V and J ends were trimmed by 2 bases and 4 bases, with 22 bases remaining between them. Germline V gives CDR1 LNHDA, CDR2 SQIVND (reference sequence). As DNA, the CDR3 is TGTGCCAGTAGTATAATTGAGGTCCCGGGATCCAAGGCAGATACGCAGTATTTT. Protein sequence: CASSIIEVPGSKADTQYF.